A single TCR beta chain is shown here with its context. No antigen is known for it. Produced via immunoSEQ multiplex PCR; TCRdb's table is partial and in-frame only. The profile shows more than 95,000 clones, roughly 92% of them singletons. CDR3 length: 17 amino acids. In germline, CDR1 is MNHNS, CDR2 SASEGT. The J segment lost 9 bases and the V segment lost 0 bases, leaving 8 bases of the junction unmatched. The sample belongs to a study of Tregs in tolerant kidney transplant recipients. Regarding the study as a whole: Activated donor B cell expansion appeared to reveal the most relevant donor-specific TCRbeta repertoire.

CD4+CD25+CD127- Tregs, CD4+CD25- non-Tregs, CD4 and CD8 cells were sorted. The chain carries TRBV6-1 and TRBJ2-1, with TRBD2 matching over 13 bases. Sequenced: CD4+ T cells from blood. The source of this sequence is a human donor in good health. CDR3 in amino acids: CASSEAGLAGEGGEQFF. The CDR3, as DNA: TGTGCCAGCAGTGAAGCCGGACTAGCGGGAGAGGGAGGTGAGCAGTTCTTC.